This T cell receptor beta chain was sequenced for a study of PD-1 blockade in mismatch repair-deficient tumors. This CDR3 is built from 12 residues. CDR1 and CDR2 (germline): SGHNT, YYREEE (reference sequence). V lost 3 bases, J lost 2 bases, and 5 bases lay in between. General study findings and limits: About 5% of the roughly 140 peptide-expanded blood TCRs were also found in tumor. Tumor-resident clones, often undetectable pretreatment in blood, expanded then contracted after pembrolizumab.

Using immunoSEQ multiplex PCR, the repertoire was profiled, and TCRdb retains in-frame clones only, with some absent. The sample lists over 13,000 clones; approximately 80% were seen once. Documented time point: roughly ten-day in vitro stimulation with candidate neoantigen peptide 5. Turning to this clone: Its target is unknown.

The rearrangement joins TRBV5-4 to TRBJ2-5; unclear D gene. The sequence derives from an adult with mismatch repair-deficient cancer. This specimen consisted of cells cultured in vitro, obtained from a patient treated with pembrolizumab. CDR3 nucleotide sequence: TGTGCCAGCAGCTCCCCACAAGAGACCCAGTACTTC. This sequence encodes CASSSPQETQYF.